This T cell receptor (beta chain) came from a study of OX40 agonist ivuxolimab in advanced cancers. On the study more broadly: In this cohort, patients received ivuxolimab, an agonistic anti-OX40 (CD134) antibody. Cancers in dose escalation were hepatocellular, melanoma, renal cell and head and neck.

Libraries were prepared by immunoSEQ multiplex PCR; TCRdb keeps only in-frame clonotypes and omits some of them. The sample has about 66,000 clones, 75% to 90% seen once. With 3 bases removed from V and 4 bases from J, the gap between germline ends came to 18 bases. The CDR3 loop spans 16 amino acids. Germline CDR1 is SGHTA and CDR2 is FQGNSA. The chain carries TRBV7-2 and TRBJ1-2; D unresolved. This TCR came from an adult with an advanced solid tumor such as melanoma, head and neck, liver or kidney cancer. Specimen: CD4+ or CD8+ T cells sorted from blood, collected in a trial of the OX40 agonist ivuxolimab. The CDR3, as DNA: TGTGCCAGCAGCTTTATGGGCGTCGGGAGAAGCTATGGCTACACCTTC. Protein sequence: CASSFMGVGRSYGYTF. Full variable domain (outside the CDR3, taken from reference TRBV7-2 and TRBJ1-2): GAGVSQSPSNKVTEKGKDVELRCDPISGHTALYWYRQSLGQGLEFLIYFQGNSAPDKSGLPSDRFSAERTGGSVSTLTIQRTQQEDSAVYLCASSFMGVGRSYGYTFGSGTRLTVV.